This TCR beta chain was recorded in a study of blood T cell repertoires in COVID-19. The wider study: The study drew acute and convalescent COVID-19 samples from the United States, Italy and Spain. Sample material is recorded as cDNA or gDNA derived from T cells, B-cell-depleted T cells, or PBMCs.

V lost 2 bases to trimming and J lost 2 bases; unmatched junction nucleotides: 5. This CDR3 spans 15 amino acids. Germline CDR1 and CDR2: SGHRS and YFSETQ. The repertoire was sequenced with immunoSEQ multiplex PCR; TCRdb's copy has only in-frame clones and lacks some. The profile covers about 180,000 clones, with 89% appearing a single time and approximately 2% taken by the ten largest. The sequenced sample was peripheral blood. The clonotype comes from a man in his late teens or twenties who had recovered from COVID-19. The chain uses TRBV5-1 and TRBJ1-2, with 8 bases aligning to TRBD1. In DNA, the CDR3 is TGCGCCAGCAGCTTCGGGACAGGATTAAACTATGGCTACACCTTC. Translation: CASSFGTGLNYGYTF.